This T cell receptor (beta chain) was identified in a study of molecular identifiers for immune sequencing clone quantification. Study background: Replicates involved a five-way split of RNA from about 19,000 or 110,000 naive CD8 cells, with sequencing of four. Broader study findings: Sharing of a barcode by identical TCR molecules could cause highly expanded clone sizes to be underestimated. Effector cells had over 98% of their molecules in clones above 20 RNA copies, while naive cells had under 1%.

Bulk TCR libraries were made with methods that had been previously described and with listed TCR primers. TCRdb reprocessed the PCR reads with MiXCR, giving one entry per CDR3 protein. The table shows 65,000 or so distinct CDR3 sequences, with about 18% occurring only once. There are 14 residues in the CDR3. Germline loops: CDR1 MNHEY, CDR2 SMNVEV (reference sequence). The V end was cut by 3 bases, the J end by 9 bases, with 15 bases between. At least ten counts were recorded for this clonotype. Its antigen remains unidentified. The chain employs TRBV27 and TRBJ2-1, with TRBD2 as a possible D gene (6 bases). Sequenced input: naive CD8+ T cells from blood, with Jurkat cell RNA spiked in. Subset described: FACS-sorted CD8+CD4-CCR7+CD45RA+ naive T cells. The TCR comes from a human donor in good health. Some libraries in this study had Jurkat cell RNA spiked in. The CDR3, as DNA: TGTGCCAGCAGTTTTAGCACTAGCTCGGGTGAGCAGTTCTTC. It yields the protein CASSFSTSSGEQFF.